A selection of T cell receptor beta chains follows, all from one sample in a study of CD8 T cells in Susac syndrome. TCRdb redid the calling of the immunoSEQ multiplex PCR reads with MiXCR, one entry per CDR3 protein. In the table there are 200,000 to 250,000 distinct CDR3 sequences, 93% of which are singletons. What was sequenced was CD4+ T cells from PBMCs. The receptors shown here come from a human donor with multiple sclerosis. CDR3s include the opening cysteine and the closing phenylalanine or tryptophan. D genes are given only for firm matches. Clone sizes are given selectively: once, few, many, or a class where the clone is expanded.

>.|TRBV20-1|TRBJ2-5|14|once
CSANTGSPGETQYF
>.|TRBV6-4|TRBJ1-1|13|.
CASSNAGDTEAFF
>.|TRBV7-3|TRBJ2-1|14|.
CASSLGPPPHEQFF
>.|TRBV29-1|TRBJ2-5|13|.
CSVSRDGQETQYF
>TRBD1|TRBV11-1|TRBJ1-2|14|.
CASSLSGGASGYTF
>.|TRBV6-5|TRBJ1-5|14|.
CASSYFGGDSTQHF
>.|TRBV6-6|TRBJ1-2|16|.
CASSYSSGGGAGGYTF
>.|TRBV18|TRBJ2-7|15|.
CASSLGHSPPYEQYF
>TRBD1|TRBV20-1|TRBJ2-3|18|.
CSARDSGGQGAHPDTQYF
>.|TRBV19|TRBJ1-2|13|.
CASKPRDTDGYTF
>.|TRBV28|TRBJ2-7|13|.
CASSLSGYYKQYF
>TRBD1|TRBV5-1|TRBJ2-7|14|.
CASSPGTGTYEQYF
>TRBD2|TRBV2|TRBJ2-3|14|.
CASRGREATDTQYF
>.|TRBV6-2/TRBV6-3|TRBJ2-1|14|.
CASSYYRDKAEQFF
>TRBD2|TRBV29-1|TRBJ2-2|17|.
CSVGRGLAAANTGELFF
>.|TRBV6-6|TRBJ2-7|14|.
CASTPSGGSYEQYF
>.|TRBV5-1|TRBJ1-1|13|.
CASSGQVNTEAFF
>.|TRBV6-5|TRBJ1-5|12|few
CASSYREQPQHF
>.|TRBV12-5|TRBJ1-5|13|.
CASGLNIGQPQHF
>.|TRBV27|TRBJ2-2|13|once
CASSLLFAGELFF
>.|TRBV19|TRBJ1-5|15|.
CASRDGPRANQPQHF
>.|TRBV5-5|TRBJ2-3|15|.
CASSTDRPSTDTQYF